The 7 T cell receptor beta chains presented below share a single source sample, sequenced in a study of T cell responses to AZD1222 COVID-19 vaccine. Sequenced by immunoSEQ multiplex PCR; TCRdb stores in-frame clones only, minus some. This sample has roughly 80,000 clones, with 90% found just once. Material: peripheral blood, obtained 28 days after the second AZD1222 dose. The source of these receptors is an adult who received the AZD1222 COVID-19 vaccine.

The J gene is TRBJ2-3, the V gene TRBV6-5; D perhaps matches TRBD1 (6 bases). CDR1 and CDR2 from the germline V gene are MNHEY and SVGAGI. The V end lost 8 bases, the J end lost 6 bases, and 18 bases lay between the germline ends. The CDR3 is 14 amino acids. The CDR3 reads CASGQPNSGDTQYF. CDR3 DNA: TGTGCCAGCGGACAGCCGAATTCAGGGGATACGCAGTATTTT.

The J gene is TRBJ2-3, the V gene TRBV19; unclear D gene. The germline V and J ends were trimmed by 5 bases and 2 bases, with 14 bases remaining between them. The CDR3 length is 15 residues. Germline-derived CDR1 and CDR2 are LNHDA and SQIVND (reference sequence). CDR3 nucleotide sequence: TGTGCCAGTAGTCACCTTAGCCAGCACACAGATACGCAGTATTTT. Amino acid sequence: CASSHLSQHTDTQYF. The complete variable domain, with remaining parts taken from reference TRBV19 and TRBJ2-3, reads DGGITQSPKYLFRKEGQNVTLSCEQNLNHDAMYWYRQDPGQGLRLIYYSQIVNDFQKGDIAEGYSVSREKKESFPLTVTSAQKNPTAFYLCASSHLSQHTDTQYFGPGTRLTVL.

The CDR3 loop reads CASSQESGGYTF. The CDR3 DNA reads as TGTGCCAGCAGCCAAGAATCCGGGGGCTACACCTTC. The chain couples TRBV3-1 (or the pseudogene TRBV3-2) to TRBJ1-2; D is ambiguous. The CDR3 has 12 amino acids. Trimming stripped 0 bases from V and 8 bases from J, with 7 bases between. Germline loops: CDR1 LGHDT, CDR2 YNNKEL (reference sequence).

The chain carries TRBV6-1 and TRBJ1-4; D ambiguous. V was trimmed by 2 bases and J by 8 bases, leaving 9 bases between them. CDR1 is MNHNS and CDR2 is SASEGT in the germline V gene. CDR3 length: 13 amino acids. The CDR3 DNA reads as TGTGCCAGCAGTGAAATGGCGGGAGAAAAACTGTTTTTT. This sequence encodes CASSEMAGEKLFF.

This clone was detected once. The V and J genes are TRBV11-3 and TRBJ2-1; tentative D call: TRBD2 (6 bases). Germline lookup yields CDR1 SGHNT and CDR2 YENEEA. The CDR3 is 14 residues long. V lost 4 bases, J lost 7 bases, and 14 bases lay in between. Written as DNA, the CDR3 is TGTGCCAGCAGCTCACATAGCGGACCGAATGAGCAGTTCTTC. Its protein is CASSSHSGPNEQFF.

The chain has TRBV29-1 and TRBJ1-2; D gene unclear. The CDR3 totals 12 residues. V shed 7 bases and J shed 2 bases, with 11 bases lying between them. Germline CDR1 is SQVTM and CDR2 is ANQGSEA. The CDR3 DNA is TGCAGCGCCCTACCAGGCAACTATGGCTACACCTTC. Protein product: CSALPGNYGYTF.

The CDR3 spells CASSLGQGYTF. The CDR3 coding sequence is TGTGCCAGCAGCTTAGGACAGGGCTACACCTTC. The chain couples TRBV2 to TRBJ1-2; possible D gene TRBD1, 6 bases. Germline V gene data show CDR1 as SNHLY and CDR2 as FYNNEI. V was shortened by 6 bases and J by 8 bases, with 10 bases between the two germline ends. The length of the CDR3 is 11 residues.